This T cell receptor beta chain was identified during a study of cytomegalovirus exposure and HLA in healthy donors. Regarding this clone: Its antigen is not identified. A junction end diverges from the germline sequence, so it may reflect a read error.

There are 12 residues in the CDR3. Germline CDR1 reads SGHNT; CDR2 reads YYREEE (reference sequence). General study findings and limits: TCR beta chain V- and J-gene trimming was linked, in a later analysis, to a missense variant in DCLRE1C.

Primers: 60 Vbeta forward and 13 Jbeta reverse. Sequencing was performed with immunoSEQ multiplex PCR; in TCRdb, only in-frame clones are kept and a portion is missing. The data show fewer than 120,000 clones, over 65% seen once. The sample taken for sequencing was PBMCs. This chain connects TRBV5-4 to TRBJ1-1; 7 bases agree with TRBD1. The sequence came from a man under 40 in good health and CMV-seropositive. The DNA for the CDR3 is TGTGCCAGCAGCTTGACAGGGGCTGAGGCTTTCTTT. This translates into CASSLTGAEAFF.